This T cell receptor (beta chain) was sequenced during a study of blood T cell repertoires in COVID-19. Trimming removed 5 bases from V and 4 bases from J; junction bases left unmatched: 25. CDR1 and CDR2 from the germline V gene are SGHTA and FQGTGA. This CDR3 contains 21 residues. In the source study's methods: Amplification with reference gene primers provided the estimates of nucleated cell counts. Method: immunoSEQ multiplex PCR; TCRdb's copy keeps in-frame clones and lacks some. That table furnishes V, J and clone size, whereas the DNA furnished D and trimming. This sample has 25,000 to 35,000 clones, with around 92% found just once. Patients at the Seattle site were enrolled during active infection and followed longitudinally.

This sequence joins TRBV7-3 and TRBJ2-1; 8 bases fit TRBD2. Sequencing was carried out using peripheral blood. This TCR was recovered from a woman aged 70 to 79 with COVID-19, enrolled during active disease. CDR3 region: CASSLKPGRSEAGGAYNEQFF. In nucleotides, the CDR3 is TGTGCCAGCAGCCTAAAACCCGGGCGATCGGAGGCGGGAGGAGCGTACAATGAGCAGTTCTTC.